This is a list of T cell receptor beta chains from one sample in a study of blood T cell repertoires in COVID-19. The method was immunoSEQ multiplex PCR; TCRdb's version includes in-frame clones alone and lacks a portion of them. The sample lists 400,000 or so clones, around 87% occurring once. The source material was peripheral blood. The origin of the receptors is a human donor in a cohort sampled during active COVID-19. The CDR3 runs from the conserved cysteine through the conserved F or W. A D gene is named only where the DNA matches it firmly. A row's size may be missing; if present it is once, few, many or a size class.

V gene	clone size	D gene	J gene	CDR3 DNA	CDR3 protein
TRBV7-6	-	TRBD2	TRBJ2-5	TGTGCCAGCAGTTTGGGACTAGCGGGGAAAGAGACCCAGTACTTC	CASSLGLAGKETQYF
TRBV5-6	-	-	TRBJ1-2	TGTGCCAGCAGGACGACTCATAACTATGGCTACACCTTC	CASRTTHNYGYTF
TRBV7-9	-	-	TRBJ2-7	TGTGCCAGCAGCCGCACATTTCGAGGGGGGGCAGACTACGAGCAGTACTTC	CASSRTFRGGADYEQYF
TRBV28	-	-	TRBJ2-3	TGTGCCAGCAGCAGCCAGGGAACGGGCACAGATACGCAGTATTTT	CASSSQGTGTDTQYF
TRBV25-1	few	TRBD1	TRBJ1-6	TGTGCCAGCAGTGGACAGGGGGCGGGGAATTCACCCCTCCACTTT	CASSGQGAGNSPLHF
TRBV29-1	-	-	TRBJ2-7	TGCAGCGTTGAAGAAAGTCGGGACGAGCAGTACTTC	CSVEESRDEQYF
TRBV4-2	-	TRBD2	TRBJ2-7	TGTGCCAGCAGCCAAGTGGTTACTAGCGGTGGCGAGCAGTACTTC	CASSQVVTSGGEQYF
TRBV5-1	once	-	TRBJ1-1	TGCGCCAGCAGCCAGACACCGGCGAACACTGAAGCTTTCTTT	CASSQTPANTEAFF
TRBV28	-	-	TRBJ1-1	TGTGCCAGCAGTCCAAGAGGTGGGGCGTGGGTCACTGAAGCTTTCTTT	CASSPRGGAWVTEAFF
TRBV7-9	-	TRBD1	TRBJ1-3	TGTGCCAGCAGCCCACAGGGGGGACGAAACACCATATATTTT	CASSPQGGRNTIYF
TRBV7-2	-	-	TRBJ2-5	TGTGCCAGCAGCTTATCCCCGAGCAGACTCGATGGGACCCAGTACTTC	CASSLSPSRLDGTQYF
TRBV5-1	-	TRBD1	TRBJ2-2	TGCGCCAGCAGCTTTGGGACAGTCTCCGGGGAGCTGTTTTTT	CASSFGTVSGELFF
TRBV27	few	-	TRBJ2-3	TGTGCCAGCAGTTTGGGGGCCCGGTCCTTCGATACGCAGTATTTT	CASSLGARSFDTQYF
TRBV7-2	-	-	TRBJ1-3	TGTGCCAGCAGCTCAGACAGTTCTGGAAACACCATATATTTT	CASSSDSSGNTIYF
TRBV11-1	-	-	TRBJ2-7	TGTGCCAGCAGCGAAACTGGGACACCCTACGAGCAGTACTTC	CASSETGTPYEQYF
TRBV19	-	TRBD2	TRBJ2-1	TGTGCCAGTAGGGAACCGGGACTAGGAGACAATGAGCAGTTCTTC	CASREPGLGDNEQFF
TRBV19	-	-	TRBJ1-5	TGTGCCAGTAGACACACAGGAGAAGGTCAGCCCCAGCATTTT	CASRHTGEGQPQHF
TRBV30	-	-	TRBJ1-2	TGTGCCTGGAGTGCCATAGACGGGGAAGTTGGGGGCTACACCTTC	CAWSAIDGEVGGYTF
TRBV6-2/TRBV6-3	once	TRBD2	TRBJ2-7	TGTGCCAGCAGCCGAGCGGGGGGCACCTACGAGCAGTACTTC	CASSRAGGTYEQYF
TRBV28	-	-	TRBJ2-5	TGTGCCAGCAGGCCCCGGGGGGCCGGGGAGACCCAGTACTTC	CASRPRGAGETQYF
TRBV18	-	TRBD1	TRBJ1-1	TGTGCCAGCTCGCCGACACAGGGGGGAGGGACTGAAGCTTTCTTT	CASSPTQGGGTEAFF
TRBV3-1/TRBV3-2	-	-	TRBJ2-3	TGTGCCAGCAGCCAAGCCGGGTCTGATACGCAGTATTTT	CASSQAGSDTQYF
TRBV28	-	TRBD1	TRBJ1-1	TGTGCCAGCAGTTTATTAGGGACAGGTGCTGAAGCTTTCTTT	CASSLLGTGAEAFF
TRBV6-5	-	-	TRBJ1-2	TGTGCCAGCAGTTACCCAAATGACGGGTATGGCTACACCTTC	CASSYPNDGYGYTF
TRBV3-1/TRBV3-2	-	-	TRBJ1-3	TGTGCCAGCAGCCCCCCCGGGAGAGGAACCATATATTTT	CASSPPGRGTIYF
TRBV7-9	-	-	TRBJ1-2	TGTGCCAGCAGCCCCGGAAGATACGAGGGAGGAAGAGGCTACACCTTC	CASSPGRYEGGRGYTF
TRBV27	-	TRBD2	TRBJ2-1	TGTGCCAGCAGCGCAGCGGGGGGGCTCCATGAGCAGTTCTTC	CASSAAGGLHEQFF
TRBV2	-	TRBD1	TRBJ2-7	TGTGCCAGCAGCGTCGGACAGGGGGGGGACGAGCAGTACTTC	CASSVGQGGDEQYF
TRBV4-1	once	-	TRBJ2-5	TGCGCCAGCAGACCCCGGGGAGAAGAGACCCAGTACTTC	CASRPRGEETQYF
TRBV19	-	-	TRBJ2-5	TGTGCCGCCAGTAGTATACGGGGAGAGACCCAGTACTTC	CAASSIRGETQYF
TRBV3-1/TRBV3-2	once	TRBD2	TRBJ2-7	TGTGCCAGCGCAATAGCGGGGGGCTACGAGCAGTACTTC	CASAIAGGYEQYF
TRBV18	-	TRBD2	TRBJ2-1	TGTGCCAGCTCACCGCAGGGGACTAGCGCAAGTGAGCAGTTCTTC	CASSPQGTSASEQFF
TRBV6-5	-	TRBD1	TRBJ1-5	TGTGCCAGCAGTTACTCGGGACAGGGTGTTGTACGGCCCCAGCATTTT	CASSYSGQGVVRPQHF
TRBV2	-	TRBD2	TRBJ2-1	TGTGCCAGCAAGGAGCGGGAGGGGAGTGAGCAGTTCTTC	CASKEREGSEQFF
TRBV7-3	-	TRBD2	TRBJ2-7	TGTGCCAGCAGCTCCTTCGGGACTAGCGGGAGTCAGGAGCAGTACTTC	CASSSFGTSGSQEQYF
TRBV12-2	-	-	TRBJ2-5	TGTGCAAGTCGCCCCCGGCCGGGAGAGACCCAGTACTTC	CASRPRPGETQYF
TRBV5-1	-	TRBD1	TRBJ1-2	TGCGCCAGCAGCTTGGAAGGGGACAGGGGGAGATATGGCTACACCTTC	CASSLEGDRGRYGYTF
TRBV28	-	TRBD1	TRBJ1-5	TGTGCCAGCAGACCTCGGACAGGGGGCAATCAGCCCCAGCATTTT	CASRPRTGGNQPQHF
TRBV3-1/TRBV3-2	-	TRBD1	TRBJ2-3	TGTGCCAGCAGCCAAGCAGGGGGTCATTTCACAGATACGCAGTATTTT	CASSQAGGHFTDTQYF
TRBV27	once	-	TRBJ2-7	TGTGCCAGCAGTTCGGCGGGGCAGGGAGGCGAGCAGTACTTC	CASSSAGQGGEQYF
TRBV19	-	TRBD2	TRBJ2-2	TGTGCCAGTAGACCGGGACTAGAGCCCGGGGAGCTGTTTTTT	CASRPGLEPGELFF
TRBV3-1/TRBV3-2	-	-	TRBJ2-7	TGTGCCAGCAGCCAAGATCGTCGCGACGAGCAGTACTTC	CASSQDRRDEQYF
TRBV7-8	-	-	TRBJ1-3	TGTGCCAGCAGCTTGTACCGGACTGTTGGAAACACCATATATTTT	CASSLYRTVGNTIYF
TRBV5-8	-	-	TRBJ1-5	TGTGCCAGCAGCCTCCGGCAGGGAAGTATGGAGCCCCAGCATTTT	CASSLRQGSMEPQHF
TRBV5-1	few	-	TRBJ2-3	TGCGCCAGCAGCCCCCGCCCCCGGGGTGCGGATACGCAGTATTTT	CASSPRPRGADTQYF
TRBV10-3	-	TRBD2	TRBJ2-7	TGTGCCATCAGAGAAAGAGCGGGAGTCTACGAGCAGTACTTC	CAIRERAGVYEQYF
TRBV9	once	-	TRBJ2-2	TGTGCCAGCAGCCGGACAGTTAACACCGGGGAGCTGTTTTTT	CASSRTVNTGELFF
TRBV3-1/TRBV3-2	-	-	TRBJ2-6	TGTGCCAGCAGCCAAGATCTTCCTTTCTCTGGGGCCAACGTCCTGACTTTC	CASSQDLPFSGANVLTF
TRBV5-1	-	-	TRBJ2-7	TGCGCCAGCAGCTTGGTGGGGGGAGGAAGCTACGAGCAGTACTTC	CASSLVGGGSYEQYF